The entry below gives a single T cell receptor (beta chain) sequence along with its context. Its cognate antigen is unknown. This specimen belongs to a study of cytomegalovirus exposure and HLA in healthy donors. Overall study: Out of 150 million to 200 million T cells, an earlier analysis found some 120 million unique TCR beta sequences in total. The study's findings and limits: Indistinguishable V segments, including TRBV6-2 and TRBV6-3, were excluded. It was taken for granted in presence/absence analyses that sequencing depth across donors was roughly uniform.

The PCR ran on 60 Vbeta and 13 Jbeta primers. In the original processing: The authors later counted 65 million to 90 million unique TCR beta chains, approximately 12 million of them shared. This table comes from immunoSEQ multiplex PCR, and its TCRdb copy is limited to in-frame clones, with some not included. V, J and clone size reflect that table, while D and trimming were determined from the DNA. The data contain tens of thousands of clones, around 85% of them singletons. Germline-derived CDR1 and CDR2 are LNHDA and SQIVND (reference sequence). This CDR3 region has 15 residues. Trimming took 6 bases from V and 5 from J; bases not matched to a gene: 7.

This receptor was taken from a woman in her 30s in good health and CMV-seronegative. This chain uses TRBV19 with TRBJ2-1; 10 positions agree with TRBD2. The source material was PBMCs. CDR3 coding DNA: TGTGCCAGTAGCAAATGGACTAGCGGTAACAATGAGCAGTTCTTC. It encodes CASSKWTSGNNEQFF.